This paragraph reports one TCR beta chain. This sample includes further DNA sequences coding for the same CDR3. This record comes from a study of blood T cell repertoires in COVID-19. Study-level background: Sites in the United States, Italy and Spain provided acute and convalescent COVID-19 samples. The analysed material was cDNA or gDNA that came from T cells, B-cell-depleted T cells, or PBMCs.

In the original workflow: Amplified reference gene primers provided the basis for estimating nucleated cell counts. Libraries were prepared by immunoSEQ multiplex PCR; TCRdb keeps only in-frame clonotypes and omits some of them. V and J calls and clone size are as listed in that table; D and trimming were resolved from the DNA. The sample yields roughly 380,000 clones, around 85% seen once. Germline V CDR1 and CDR2: SGDLS, YYNGEE. The length of the CDR3 is 12 residues. Germline trimming cut 2 bases from V and 6 bases from J; bases unmatched to any gene: 1. The rearrangement links TRBV9 to TRBJ1-2, with 7 bases matching TRBD1. This receptor was obtained from a woman aged 18-29 years with acute or convalescent COVID-19. The sample consisted of peripheral blood. The DNA of the CDR3 is TGTGCCAGCAGCGTCGACAGGGATGGCTACACCTTC. It encodes CASSVDRDGYTF.